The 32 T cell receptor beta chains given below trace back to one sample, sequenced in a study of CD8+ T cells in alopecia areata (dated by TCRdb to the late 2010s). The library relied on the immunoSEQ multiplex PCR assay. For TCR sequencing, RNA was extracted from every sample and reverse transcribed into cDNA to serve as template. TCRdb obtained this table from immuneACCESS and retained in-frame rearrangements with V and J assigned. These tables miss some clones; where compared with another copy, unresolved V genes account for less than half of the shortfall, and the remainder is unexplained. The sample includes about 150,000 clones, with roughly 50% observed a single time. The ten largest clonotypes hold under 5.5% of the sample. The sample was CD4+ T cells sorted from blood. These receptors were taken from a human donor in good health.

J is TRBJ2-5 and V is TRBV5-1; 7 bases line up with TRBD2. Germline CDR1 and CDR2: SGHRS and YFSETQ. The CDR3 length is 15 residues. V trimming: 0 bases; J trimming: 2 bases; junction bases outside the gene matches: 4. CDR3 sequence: CASSLALAVQETQYF. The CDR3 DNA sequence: TGCGCCAGCAGCTTGGCCCTAGCGGTGCAAGAGACCCAGTACTTC.

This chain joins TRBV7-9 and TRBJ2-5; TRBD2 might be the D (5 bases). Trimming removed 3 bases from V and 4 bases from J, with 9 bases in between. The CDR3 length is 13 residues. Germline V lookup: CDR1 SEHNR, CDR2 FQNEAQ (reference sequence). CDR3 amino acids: CASSFGVGETQYF. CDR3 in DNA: TGTGCCAGCAGCTTCGGGGTGGGAGAGACCCAGTACTTC.

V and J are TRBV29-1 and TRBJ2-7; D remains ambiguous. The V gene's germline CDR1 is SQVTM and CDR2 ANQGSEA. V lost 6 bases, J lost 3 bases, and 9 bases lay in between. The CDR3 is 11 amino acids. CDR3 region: CSVLQFYEQYF. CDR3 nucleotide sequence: TGCAGCGTCTTACAGTTCTACGAGCAGTACTTC.

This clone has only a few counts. The DNA for the CDR3 is TGCGCCAGCAGTGACACGGACATGCCGTGGTACGAGCAGTACTTC. Translation: CASSDTDMPWYEQYF. The chain recombines TRBV4-1 with TRBJ2-7, with D possibly TRBD1 on 5 matching bases. CDR3 length: 15 residues. Germline loops: CDR1 MGHRA, CDR2 YSYEKL. V lost 6 bases and J 4 bases, leaving 19 bases between the germline ends.

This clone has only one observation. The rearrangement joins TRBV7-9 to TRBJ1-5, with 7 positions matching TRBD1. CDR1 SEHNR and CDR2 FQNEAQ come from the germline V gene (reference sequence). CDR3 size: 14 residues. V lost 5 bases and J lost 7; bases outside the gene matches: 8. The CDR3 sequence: CASSHGQERQPQHF. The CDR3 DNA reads TGTGCCAGCAGCCATGGACAGGAAAGACAGCCCCAGCATTTT.

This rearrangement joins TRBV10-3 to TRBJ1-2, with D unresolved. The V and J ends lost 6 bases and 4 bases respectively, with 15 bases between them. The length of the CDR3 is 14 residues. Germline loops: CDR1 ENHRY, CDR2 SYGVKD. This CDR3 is CAISPVLDGYGYTF. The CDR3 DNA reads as TGTGCCATCAGCCCAGTTTTGGACGGCTATGGCTACACCTTC.

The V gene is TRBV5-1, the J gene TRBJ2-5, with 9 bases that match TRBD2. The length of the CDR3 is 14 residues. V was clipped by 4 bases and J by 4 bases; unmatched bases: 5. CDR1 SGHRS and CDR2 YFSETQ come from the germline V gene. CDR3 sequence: CASSNSGRGETQYF. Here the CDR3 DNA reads TGCGCCAGCAGCAATAGCGGGAGAGGAGAGACCCAGTACTTC.

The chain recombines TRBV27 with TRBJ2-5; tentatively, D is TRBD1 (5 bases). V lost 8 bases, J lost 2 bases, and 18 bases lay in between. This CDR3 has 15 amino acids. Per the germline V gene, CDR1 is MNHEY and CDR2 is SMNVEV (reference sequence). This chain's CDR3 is CASRQLYRKQETQYF. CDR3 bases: TGTGCCAGCCGACAGTTGTACAGGAAACAAGAGACCCAGTACTTC.

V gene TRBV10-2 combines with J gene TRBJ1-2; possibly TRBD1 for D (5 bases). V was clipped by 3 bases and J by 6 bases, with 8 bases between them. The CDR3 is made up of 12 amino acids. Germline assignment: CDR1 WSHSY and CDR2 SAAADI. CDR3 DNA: TGCGCCAGCAGTGATTTCAGGGATGGCTACACCTTC. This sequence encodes CASSDFRDGYTF.

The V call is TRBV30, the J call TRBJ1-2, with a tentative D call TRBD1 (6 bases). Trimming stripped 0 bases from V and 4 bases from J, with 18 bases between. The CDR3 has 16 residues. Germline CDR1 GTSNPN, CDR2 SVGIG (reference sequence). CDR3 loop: CAWSVRGTQGLYGYTF. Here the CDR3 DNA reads TGTGCCTGGAGTGTAAGGGGAACACAGGGACTCTATGGCTACACCTTC.

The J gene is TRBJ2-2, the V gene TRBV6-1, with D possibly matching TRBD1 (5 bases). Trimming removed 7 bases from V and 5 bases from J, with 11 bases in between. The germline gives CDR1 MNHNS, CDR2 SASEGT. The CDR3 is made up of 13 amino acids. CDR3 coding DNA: TGTGCCAGCATCAGGGCGCAGACCGGGGAGCTGTTTTTT. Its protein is CASIRAQTGELFF.

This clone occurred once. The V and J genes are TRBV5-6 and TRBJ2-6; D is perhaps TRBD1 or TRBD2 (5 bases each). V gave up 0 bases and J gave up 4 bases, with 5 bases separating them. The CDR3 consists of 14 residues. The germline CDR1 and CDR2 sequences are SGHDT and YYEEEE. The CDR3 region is CASSLGDGANVLTF. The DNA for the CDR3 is TGTGCCAGCAGCTTGGGGGACGGGGCCAACGTCCTGACTTTC.

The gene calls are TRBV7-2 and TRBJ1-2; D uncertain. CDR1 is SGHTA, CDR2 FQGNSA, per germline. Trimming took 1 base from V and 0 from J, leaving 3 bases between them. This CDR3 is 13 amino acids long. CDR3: CASSLGTNYGYTF. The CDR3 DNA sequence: TGTGCCAGCAGCTTAGGCACTAACTATGGCTACACCTTC.

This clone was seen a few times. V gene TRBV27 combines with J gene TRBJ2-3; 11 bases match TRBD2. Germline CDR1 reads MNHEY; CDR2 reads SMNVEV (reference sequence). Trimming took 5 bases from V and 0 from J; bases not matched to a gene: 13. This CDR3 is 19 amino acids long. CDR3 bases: TGTGCCAGCAGTCCCCTCCGTAGCGGGAGGGCCCGAAGCACAGATACGCAGTATTTT. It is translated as CASSPLRSGRARSTDTQYF.

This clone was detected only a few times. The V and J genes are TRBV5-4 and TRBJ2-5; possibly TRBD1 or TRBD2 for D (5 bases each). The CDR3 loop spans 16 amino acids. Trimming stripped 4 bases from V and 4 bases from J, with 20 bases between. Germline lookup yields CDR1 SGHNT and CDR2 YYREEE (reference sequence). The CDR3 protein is CASSRVRTLGPETQYF. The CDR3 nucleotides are TGTGCCAGCAGCCGCGTCCGGACATTGGGACCAGAGACCCAGTACTTC.

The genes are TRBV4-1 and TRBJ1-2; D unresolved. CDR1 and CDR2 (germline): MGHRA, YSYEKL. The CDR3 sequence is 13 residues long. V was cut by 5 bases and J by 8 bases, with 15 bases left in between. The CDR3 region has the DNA TGCGCCAGCAGCGGCGGACTGGGCCAGGGCTACACCTTC. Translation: CASSGGLGQGYTF.

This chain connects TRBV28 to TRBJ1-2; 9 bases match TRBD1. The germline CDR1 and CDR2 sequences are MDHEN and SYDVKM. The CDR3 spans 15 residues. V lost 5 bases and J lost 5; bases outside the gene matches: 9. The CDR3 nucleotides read TGTGCCAGCAGTCCACAGGGGGCGCGGGTATATGGCTACACCTTC. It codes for CASSPQGARVYGYTF.

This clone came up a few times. CDR3 region: CASSQDSSGANVLTF. The CDR3 bases are TGTGCCAGCAGCCAAGACAGCTCTGGGGCCAACGTCCTGACTTTC. The rearrangement uses TRBV28 and TRBJ2-6; a possible D gene is TRBD1 (5 bases). V was trimmed by 6 bases and J by 0 bases, leaving 9 bases between them. Germline V CDR1 and CDR2: MDHEN, SYDVKM. The CDR3 has 15 residues. Full variable domain (outside the CDR3, taken from reference TRBV28 and TRBJ2-6): DVKVTQSSRYLVKRTGEKVFLECVQDMDHENMFWYRQDPGLGLRLIYFSYDVKMKEKGDIPEGYSVSREKKERFSLILESASTNQTSMYLCASSQDSSGANVLTFGAGSRLTVL.

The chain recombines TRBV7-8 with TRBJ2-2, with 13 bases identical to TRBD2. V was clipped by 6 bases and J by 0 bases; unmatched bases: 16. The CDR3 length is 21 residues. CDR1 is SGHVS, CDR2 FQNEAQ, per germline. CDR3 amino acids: CASRPRIPGLAGKANTGELFF. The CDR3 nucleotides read TGTGCCAGCAGGCCTAGAATTCCGGGACTAGCGGGAAAAGCGAACACCGGGGAGCTGTTTTTT.

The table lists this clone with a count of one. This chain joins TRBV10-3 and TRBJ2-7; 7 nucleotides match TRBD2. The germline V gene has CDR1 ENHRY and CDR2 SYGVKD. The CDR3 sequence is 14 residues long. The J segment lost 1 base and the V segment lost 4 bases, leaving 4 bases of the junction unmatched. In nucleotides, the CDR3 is TGTGCCATCAGTGTAGCGGGTCCTTCCTACGAGCAGTACTTC. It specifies CAISVAGPSYEQYF.

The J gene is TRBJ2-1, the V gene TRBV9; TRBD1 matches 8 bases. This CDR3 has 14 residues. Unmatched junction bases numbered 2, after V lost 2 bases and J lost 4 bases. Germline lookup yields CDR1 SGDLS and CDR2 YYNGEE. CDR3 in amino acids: CASSVRTGYNEQFF. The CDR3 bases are TGTGCCAGCAGCGTTCGGACAGGGTACAATGAGCAGTTCTTC.

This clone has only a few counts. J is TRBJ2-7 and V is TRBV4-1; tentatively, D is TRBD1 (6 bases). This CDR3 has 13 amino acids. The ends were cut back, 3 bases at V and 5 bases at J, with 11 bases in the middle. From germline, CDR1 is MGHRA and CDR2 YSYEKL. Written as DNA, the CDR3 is TGCGCCAGCAGCCACCCCAGGGGCCACGAGCAGTACTTC. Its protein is CASSHPRGHEQYF.

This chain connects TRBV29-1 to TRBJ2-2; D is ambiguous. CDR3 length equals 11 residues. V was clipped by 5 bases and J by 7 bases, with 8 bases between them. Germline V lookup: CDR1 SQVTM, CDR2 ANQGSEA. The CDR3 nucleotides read TGCAGCGTTAGTTTGATCGGGGAGCTGTTTTTT. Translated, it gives CSVSLIGELFF.

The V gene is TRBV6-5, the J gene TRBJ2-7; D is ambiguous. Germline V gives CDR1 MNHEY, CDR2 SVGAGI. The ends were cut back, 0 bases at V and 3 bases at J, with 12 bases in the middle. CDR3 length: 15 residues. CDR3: CASSYSNPSRYEQYF. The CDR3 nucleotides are TGTGCCAGCAGTTACTCGAACCCCTCCCGCTACGAGCAGTACTTC.

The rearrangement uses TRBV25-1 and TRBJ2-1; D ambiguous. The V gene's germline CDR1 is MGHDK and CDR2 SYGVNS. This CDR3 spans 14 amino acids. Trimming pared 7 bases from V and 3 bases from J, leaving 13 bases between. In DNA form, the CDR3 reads TGTGCCAGCAAAGGCCAAAAGGGCTACAATGAGCAGTTCTTC. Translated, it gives CASKGQKGYNEQFF. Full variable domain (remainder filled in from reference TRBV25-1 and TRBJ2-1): EADIYQTPRYLVIGTGKKITLECSQTMGHDKMYWYQQDPGMELHLIHYSYGVNSTEKGDLSSESTVSRIRTEHFPLTLESARPSHTSQYLCASKGQKGYNEQFFGPGTRLTVL.

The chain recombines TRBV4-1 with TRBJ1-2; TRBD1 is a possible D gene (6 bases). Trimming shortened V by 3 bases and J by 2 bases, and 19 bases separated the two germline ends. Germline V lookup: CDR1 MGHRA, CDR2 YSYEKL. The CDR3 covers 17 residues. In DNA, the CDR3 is TGCGCCAGCAGCCACGGCGCCGGGCAGGGGAGAAACTATGGCTACACCTTC. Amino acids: CASSHGAGQGRNYGYTF.

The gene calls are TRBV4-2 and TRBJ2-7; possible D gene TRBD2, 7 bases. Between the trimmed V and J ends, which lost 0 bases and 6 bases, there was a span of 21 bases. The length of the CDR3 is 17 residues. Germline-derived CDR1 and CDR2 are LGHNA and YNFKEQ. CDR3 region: CASSQDWGAGVRGEQYF. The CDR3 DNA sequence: TGTGCCAGCAGCCAAGATTGGGGGGCGGGAGTCCGTGGCGAGCAGTACTTC.

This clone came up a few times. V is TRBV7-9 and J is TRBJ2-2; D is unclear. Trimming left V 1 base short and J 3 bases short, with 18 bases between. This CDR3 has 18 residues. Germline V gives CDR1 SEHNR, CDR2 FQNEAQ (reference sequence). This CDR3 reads CASSLVRTVLMDTGELFF. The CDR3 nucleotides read TGTGCCAGCAGCTTAGTTCGGACGGTCCTTATGGACACCGGGGAGCTGTTTTTT.

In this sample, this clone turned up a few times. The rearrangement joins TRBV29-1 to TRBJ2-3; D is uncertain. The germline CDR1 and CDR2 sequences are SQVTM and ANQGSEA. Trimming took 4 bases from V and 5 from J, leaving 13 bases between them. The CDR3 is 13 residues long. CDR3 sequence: CSVALSVRDTQYF. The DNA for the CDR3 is TGCAGCGTTGCTCTATCAGTTCGAGATACGCAGTATTTT.

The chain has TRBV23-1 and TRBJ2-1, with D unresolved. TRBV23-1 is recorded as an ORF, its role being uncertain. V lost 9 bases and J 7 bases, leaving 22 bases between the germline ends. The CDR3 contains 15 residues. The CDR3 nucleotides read TGCGCCAGAGCAGCCTTCTTGGTCGTTAGGAATGAGCAGTTCTTC. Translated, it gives CARAAFLVVRNEQFF.

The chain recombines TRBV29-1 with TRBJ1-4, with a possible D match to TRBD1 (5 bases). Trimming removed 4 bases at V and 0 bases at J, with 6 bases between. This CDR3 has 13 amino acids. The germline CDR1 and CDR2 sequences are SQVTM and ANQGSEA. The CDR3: CSVGQTTNEKLFF. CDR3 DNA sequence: TGCAGCGTTGGACAGACAACTAATGAAAAACTGTTTTTT.

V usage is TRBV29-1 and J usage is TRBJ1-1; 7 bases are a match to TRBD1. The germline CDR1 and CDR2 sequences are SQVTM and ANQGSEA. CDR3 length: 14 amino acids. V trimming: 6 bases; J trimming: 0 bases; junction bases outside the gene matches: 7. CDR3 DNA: TGCAGCGTCCCTAGGGGACAGTTGAACACTGAAGCTTTCTTT. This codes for CSVPRGQLNTEAFF.